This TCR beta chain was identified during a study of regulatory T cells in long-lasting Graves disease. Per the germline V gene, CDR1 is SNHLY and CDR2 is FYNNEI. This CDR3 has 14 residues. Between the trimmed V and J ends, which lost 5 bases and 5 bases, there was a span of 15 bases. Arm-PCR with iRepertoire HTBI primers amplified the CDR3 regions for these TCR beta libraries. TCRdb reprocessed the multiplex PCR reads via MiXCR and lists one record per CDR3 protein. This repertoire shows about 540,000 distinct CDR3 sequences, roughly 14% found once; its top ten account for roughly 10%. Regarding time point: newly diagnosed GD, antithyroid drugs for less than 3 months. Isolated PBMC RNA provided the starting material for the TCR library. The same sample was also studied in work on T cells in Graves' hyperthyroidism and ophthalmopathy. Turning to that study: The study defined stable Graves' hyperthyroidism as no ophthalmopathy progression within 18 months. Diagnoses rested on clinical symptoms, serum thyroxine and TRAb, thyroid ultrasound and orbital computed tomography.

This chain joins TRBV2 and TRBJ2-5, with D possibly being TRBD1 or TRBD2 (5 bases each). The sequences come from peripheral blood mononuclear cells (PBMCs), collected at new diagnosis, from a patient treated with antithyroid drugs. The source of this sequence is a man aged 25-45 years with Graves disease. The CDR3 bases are TGTGCCAGCAGTTCCGGGACGGTGGAGGAGACCCAGTACTTC. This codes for CASSSGTVEETQYF.